This T cell receptor beta chain emerged from a study of cytomegalovirus exposure and HLA in healthy donors. Comments on this clone: A junction boundary mismatches the germline segment, possibly from a read error.

The study ran its PCR with 60 Vbeta and 13 Jbeta primers. Assay: immunoSEQ multiplex PCR; the TCRdb copy retains only in-frame clones and omits some. Of about 87,000 clones listed, less than 80% are singletons. Specimen: PBMCs. This receptor was obtained from a man between 25 and 39 years old in good health and CMV-seropositive.

CDR3 in DNA: TGTGCTAGCAGCTTAGACAGGGGGAGGGAGCTGTTTTTT. Protein sequence: CASSLDRGRELFF. The chain couples TRBV7-7 to TRBJ2-2; TRBD1 matches 9 bases. Germline assignment: CDR1 SSHAT and CDR2 FNYEAQ (reference sequence). The CDR3 sequence is 13 residues long.